The sequence of this T cell receptor (beta chain) was determined in a study of CD8+CD57+ T cells in acquired aplastic anemia. Germline loops: CDR1 DFQATT, CDR2 SNEGSKA (reference sequence). V was pared by 5 bases and J by 0 bases, with 11 bases between. The length of the CDR3 is 14 residues. Patients picked for sequencing had shown CD8+CD57+ cell expansion detected by flow cytometry. This clonotype was counted ten times or more. Genomic DNA provided the template from which TCR beta VDJ and CDR3 profiles were obtained. TCRdb called the reads again in MiXCR, with one record for every CDR3 protein. Found here are about 190,000 distinct CDR3 sequences, around 45% of them singletons; the top ten hold about 9.7%.

The V and J genes are TRBV20-1 and TRBJ1-3, with D unresolved. Material: sorted CD4+, CD8+, or CD8+CD57+ T cells (not recorded which) from PBMCs. The clonotype comes from a human donor with aplastic anemia. The CDR3 region has the DNA TGCAGTGCTTCCCGGTGGGACTCTGGAAACACCATATATTTT. Protein product: CSASRWDSGNTIYF.